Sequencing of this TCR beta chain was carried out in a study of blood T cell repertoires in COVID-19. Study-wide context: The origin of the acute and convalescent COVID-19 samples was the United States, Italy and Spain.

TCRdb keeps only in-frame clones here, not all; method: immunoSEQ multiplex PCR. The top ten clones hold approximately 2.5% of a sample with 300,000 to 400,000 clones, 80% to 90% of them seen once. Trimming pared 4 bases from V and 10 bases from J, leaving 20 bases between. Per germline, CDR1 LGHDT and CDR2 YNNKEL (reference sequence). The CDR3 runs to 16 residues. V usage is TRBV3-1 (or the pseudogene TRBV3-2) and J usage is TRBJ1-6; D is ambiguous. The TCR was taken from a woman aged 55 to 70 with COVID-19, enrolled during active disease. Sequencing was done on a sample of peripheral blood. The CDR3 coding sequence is TGTGCCAGCAGCCCGGTGGCCGGGAAAGTTAGGTCACCCCTCCACTTT. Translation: CASSPVAGKVRSPLHF.